This entry describes one TCR beta chain. Antigen unknown. This specimen belongs to a study of cytomegalovirus exposure and HLA in healthy donors. Study-wide results and caveats: The CMV antigen specificity of three CMV-associated chains was confirmed through in vitro analysis. Presence/absence analyses assumed roughly uniform sequencing depth across donors. Apart from CMV serostatus, no immune exposure information was available.

Germline CDR1 and CDR2: SGHNT and YYREEE (reference sequence). CDR3 length: 15 residues. V was pared by 0 bases and J by 6 bases, with 8 bases of the junction left unmatched. PCR employed 60 Vbeta and 13 Jbeta primers. Method: immunoSEQ multiplex PCR; TCRdb's copy keeps in-frame clones and lacks some. The table records 150,000 to 200,000 clones, 80% of them present only once. The sequencing input was PBMCs. This sequence was found in a human donor in good health. The chain carries TRBV5-4 and TRBJ2-7, with 8 bases that match TRBD2. CDR3 in amino acids: CASSLATSGGSEQYF. Here the CDR3 DNA reads TGTGCCAGCAGCTTGGCCACCAGCGGGGGCTCCGAGCAGTACTTC. The variable domain in full, with the rest retrieved from reference TRBV5-4 and TRBJ2-7, is ETGVTQSPTHLIKTRGQQVTLRCSSQSGHNTVSWYQQALGQGPQFIFQYYREEENGRGNFPPRFSGLQFPNYSSELNVNALELDDSALYLCASSLATSGGSEQYFGPGTRLTVT.